One and the same sample provided the 25 T cell receptor beta chains below, sequenced in a study of blood T cell repertoires in COVID-19. Clones were read by immunoSEQ multiplex PCR, and TCRdb kept only the in-frame ones, dropping some. Of roughly 130,000 clones in the sample, roughly 84% were seen once. The sequencing input was PBMCs or T cells enriched from blood (not recorded which). The receptors stem from a woman in her thirties who had recovered from COVID-19.

The chain uses TRBV9 and TRBJ2-1; 9 bases fit TRBD2. J gave up 7 bases and V 0 bases, and 5 bases lay outside the gene matches. The CDR3 runs 15 residues. The germline V gene encodes CDR1 SGDLS and CDR2 YYNGEE. CDR3 amino acids: CASSVVAGVRNEQFF. The CDR3 region has the DNA TGTGCCAGCAGCGTAGTAGCGGGAGTTAGGAATGAGCAGTTCTTC.

This clone turned up a few times. V is TRBV4-2 and J is TRBJ2-3; 7 bases map to TRBD2. From germline, CDR1 is LGHNA and CDR2 YNFKEQ. This CDR3 spans 17 amino acids. Germline trimming cut 1 base from V and 2 bases from J; bases unmatched to any gene: 9. The CDR3 sequence: CASSQAGSGTNTDTQYF. CDR3 nucleotide sequence: TGTGCCAGCAGCCAAGCCGGGAGCGGGACTAACACAGATACGCAGTATTTT.

This CDR3 reads CASSPQTSGSYEQYF. The CDR3 bases are TGTGCCAGCAGCCCACAAACTAGCGGGAGTTACGAGCAGTACTTC. V gene TRBV5-8 combines with J gene TRBJ2-7, with 11 bases identical to TRBD2. This CDR3 spans 15 amino acids. The germline V gene has CDR1 SGHTS and CDR2 YDEGEE. Trimming took 4 bases from V and 4 from J; bases not matched to a gene: 7.

The rearrangement uses TRBV6-5 and TRBJ1-1; no clear D gene. The CDR3 has 15 residues. The germline V gene has CDR1 MNHEY and CDR2 SVGAGI. Trimming stripped 0 bases from V and 3 bases from J, with 11 bases between. The CDR3 loop reads CASSYSRGKDTEAFF. The CDR3 coding sequence is TGTGCCAGCAGTTACTCGAGAGGGAAGGACACTGAAGCTTTCTTT.

The V gene is TRBV7-2, the J gene TRBJ2-7; D may be TRBD2 (6 bases). The V gene's germline CDR1 is SGHTA and CDR2 FQGNSA. Trimming pared 1 base from V and 2 bases from J, leaving 12 bases between. The CDR3 spans 15 residues. CDR3 loop: CASSLVGGTPYEQYF. For the CDR3, the DNA is TGTGCCAGCAGCTTAGTTGGCGGGACCCCCTACGAGCAGTACTTC.

The J gene is TRBJ1-1, the V gene TRBV5-1; D remains unclear. Germline V gene lookup returns CDR1 SGHRS and CDR2 YFSETQ. The V gene lost 2 bases and the J gene lost 1 base, with 12 bases spanning the gap. CDR3 size: 15 residues. The CDR3 sequence is CASSLSPLKNTEAFF. The DNA of the CDR3 is TGCGCCAGCAGCTTATCGCCCCTAAAGAACACTGAAGCTTTCTTT.

J is TRBJ1-2 and V is TRBV7-2; D is possibly TRBD1 (5 bases). Per the germline V gene, CDR1 is SGHTA and CDR2 is FQGNSA. This CDR3 is 13 amino acids long. V was cut by 2 bases and J by 5 bases, with 9 bases left in between. The CDR3 sequence: CASSLSGKYGYTF. In nucleotides, the CDR3 is TGTGCCAGCAGCTTATCAGGGAAGTATGGCTACACCTTC.

The chain employs TRBV28 and TRBJ1-2; 10 bases line up with TRBD1. The V gene end was trimmed by 4 bases and the J gene end by 7 bases; junction bases not matched to a gene: 6. Per the germline V gene, CDR1 is MDHEN and CDR2 is SYDVKM. The CDR3 covers 14 residues. CDR3: CASSSSGTGAGYTF. The CDR3 nucleotides read TGTGCCAGCAGTTCCTCCGGGACAGGGGCTGGCTACACCTTC.

This sequence joins TRBV19 and TRBJ2-7; TRBD2 matches 12 bases. This CDR3 is built from 16 residues. Germline lookup yields CDR1 LNHDA and CDR2 SQIVND (reference sequence). Trimming removed 3 bases from V and 5 bases from J; junction bases left unmatched: 8. The chain's CDR3 is CASSMRLAGAYDEQYF. The DNA for the CDR3 is TGTGCCAGTAGTATGCGACTAGCGGGAGCCTACGACGAGCAGTACTTC.

The V and J genes are TRBV5-8 and TRBJ2-1; 7 nucleotides align to TRBD2. V was pared by 1 base and J by 7 bases, with 2 bases of the junction left unmatched. The CDR3 has 13 residues. Looked up from germline, CDR1 is SGHTS and CDR2 is YDEGEE. The CDR3 protein is CASSLWGGNEQFF. In DNA, the CDR3 is TGTGCCAGCAGCTTGTGGGGGGGAAATGAGCAGTTCTTC.

The chain carries TRBV4-3 and TRBJ2-1; the match to TRBD1 covers 8 bases. V gave up 5 bases and J gave up 0 bases; unmatched junction bases: 6. CDR1 and CDR2 (germline): LGHNA, YSLEER. The CDR3 sequence is 16 residues long. Here the CDR3 DNA reads TGCGCCAGCAGCGTTGGACAGGGAGGCTCCTACAATGAGCAGTTCTTC. Protein product: CASSVGQGGSYNEQFF.

The V gene is TRBV25-1, the J gene TRBJ2-3, with 7 bases lining up with TRBD1. This CDR3 region has 14 residues. The V gene's germline CDR1 is MGHDK and CDR2 SYGVNS. V was pared by 6 bases and J by 3 bases, with 6 bases of the junction left unmatched. The CDR3 here is CASSQRGHTDTQYF. CDR3 coding DNA: TGTGCCAGCAGCCAGAGGGGGCATACAGATACGCAGTATTTT.

V and J are TRBV20-1 and TRBJ2-3, with a possible D match to TRBD1 (6 bases). This CDR3 region has 14 residues. Germline V gene data show CDR1 as DFQATT and CDR2 as SNEGSKA (reference sequence). Trimming stripped 6 bases from V and 1 base from J, with 14 bases between. Here the CDR3 reads CSASQGTGTDTQYF. CDR3 DNA: TGCAGTGCGAGTCAGGGGACGGGCACAGATACGCAGTATTTT.

The chain joins TRBV12-3 or TRBV12-4 to TRBJ2-3; D is unclear. The CDR3 contains 12 residues. Trimming stripped 5 bases from V and 2 bases from J, with 5 bases between. CDR3 DNA: TGTGCCAGCAGTGAGAACACAGATACGCAGTATTTT. This translates into CASSENTDTQYF.

The chain links TRBV5-8 to TRBJ2-3, with 7 bases aligning to TRBD1. The CDR3 length is 17 residues. The trim removed 1 base at V and 1 base at J, leaving 9 bases unmatched. The germline V gene has CDR1 SGHTS and CDR2 YDEGEE. The CDR3 sequence is CASSLLSLQGGTDTQYF. Written as DNA, the CDR3 is TGTGCCAGCAGCTTGTTGAGTCTGCAGGGGGGCACAGATACGCAGTATTTT.

V and J are TRBV19 and TRBJ1-5; 7 nucleotides agree with TRBD1. V lost 5 bases to trimming and J lost 3 bases; unmatched junction nucleotides: 10. Germline CDR1 reads LNHDA; CDR2 reads SQIVND (reference sequence). CDR3 length: 16 residues. The CDR3 sequence: CASSPRQGGYNQPQHF. In DNA, the CDR3 is TGTGCCAGTAGTCCCCGACAGGGCGGATACAATCAGCCCCAGCATTTT.

The rearrangement uses TRBV5-4 and TRBJ1-2; 8 bases fit TRBD1. The CDR3 is 13 amino acids. CDR1 is SGHNT and CDR2 is YYREEE in the germline V gene (reference sequence). Trimming at V came to 4 bases and at J to 4 bases, leaving 3 bases not matched to a gene. The CDR3 sequence: CASSVTGAYGYTF. CDR3 in DNA: TGTGCCAGCAGCGTGACAGGGGCCTATGGCTACACCTTC.

This chain links TRBV19 with TRBJ1-6; TRBD1 might be the D (6 bases). The CDR3 length is 20 residues. V was cut by 5 bases and J by 0 bases, with 23 bases left in between. The V gene's germline CDR1 is LNHDA and CDR2 SQIVND (reference sequence). CDR3 sequence (DNA): TGTGCCAGTAGTGGGGGCCCTGGGGCGTACCGAAGCTCCTATAATTCACCCCTCCACTTT. Translating it yields CASSGGPGAYRSSYNSPLHF.

The V and J genes are TRBV7-3 and TRBJ2-1, with TRBD1 as a possible D gene (6 bases). Germline values: CDR1 SGHTA, CDR2 FQGTGA. V was pared by 5 bases and J by 9 bases, with 20 bases between. The CDR3 extends over 15 amino acids. The CDR3 DNA sequence: TGTGCCAGCAGCACAAGACAGGCCACGTTGGGTGAGCAGTTCTTC. Its translation is CASSTRQATLGEQFF.

The chain joins TRBV4-1 to TRBJ2-3; 8 positions match TRBD2. The CDR3 is made up of 18 amino acids. Germline values: CDR1 MGHRA, CDR2 YSYEKL. The V segment lost 4 bases and the J segment 1 base; nucleotides outside the gene matches: 13. This CDR3 reads CASSPPGRGRPRTDTQYF. The CDR3 DNA reads TGCGCCAGCAGCCCCCCGGGGCGCGGGAGGCCCCGCACAGATACGCAGTATTTT.

This chain joins TRBV28 and TRBJ1-5; no definite D call. Trimming shortened V by 4 bases and J by 2 bases, and 12 bases separated the two germline ends. This CDR3 has 15 residues. CDR1 is MDHEN, CDR2 SYDVKM, per germline. CDR3 coding DNA: TGTGCCAGCAGTTCGCCAAAGGAGGGCAATCAGCCCCAGCATTTT. Protein: CASSSPKEGNQPQHF.

This clone was detected only once. The gene calls are TRBV28 and TRBJ1-5; D is unclear. From germline, CDR1 is MDHEN and CDR2 SYDVKM. Trimming left V 10 bases short and J 1 base short, with 11 bases between. The CDR3 runs to 13 residues. The DNA for the CDR3 is TGTGCCACCGCCAGATGGAGCAATCAGCCCCAGCATTTT. It translates to CATARWSNQPQHF.

V gene TRBV28 combines with J gene TRBJ1-3; TRBD1 matches 10 bases. Germline lookup yields CDR1 MDHEN and CDR2 SYDVKM. The CDR3 runs to 15 residues. V shed 8 bases and J 2 bases; nucleotides not matched to a gene: 6. The CDR3 DNA reads TGTGCCAGCGGTCGACAGGGGGCTGCTGGAAACACCATATATTTT. This translates into CASGRQGAAGNTIYF. Full variable domain (outside the CDR3, taken from reference TRBV28 and TRBJ1-3): DVKVTQSSRYLVKRTGEKVFLECVQDMDHENMFWYRQDPGLGLRLIYFSYDVKMKEKGDIPEGYSVSREKKERFSLILESASTNQTSMYLCASGRQGAAGNTIYFGEGSWLTVV.

The J gene is TRBJ2-5, the V gene TRBV5-1; TRBD2 matches 14 bases. The CDR3 covers 20 residues. The V gene's germline CDR1 is SGHRS and CDR2 YFSETQ. The ends lost 0 bases at V and 5 bases at J; junction bases unmatched: 15. CDR3 in amino acids: CASSLVVTSGRDPFLETQYF. The DNA for the CDR3 is TGCGCCAGCAGCTTGGTGGTGACTAGCGGGAGGGACCCATTTCTTGAGACCCAGTACTTC.

This clone was found once. V usage is TRBV7-2 and J usage is TRBJ2-7, with 10 bases matching TRBD2. Per the germline V gene, CDR1 is SGHTA and CDR2 is FQGNSA. V dropped 5 bases and J dropped 2; count of bases not matched to a gene: 3. The CDR3 extends over 14 amino acids. The CDR3 nucleotides read TGTGCCAGCAGCACCGGACTAGCGGCCTACGAGCAGTACTTC. It yields the protein CASSTGLAAYEQYF.